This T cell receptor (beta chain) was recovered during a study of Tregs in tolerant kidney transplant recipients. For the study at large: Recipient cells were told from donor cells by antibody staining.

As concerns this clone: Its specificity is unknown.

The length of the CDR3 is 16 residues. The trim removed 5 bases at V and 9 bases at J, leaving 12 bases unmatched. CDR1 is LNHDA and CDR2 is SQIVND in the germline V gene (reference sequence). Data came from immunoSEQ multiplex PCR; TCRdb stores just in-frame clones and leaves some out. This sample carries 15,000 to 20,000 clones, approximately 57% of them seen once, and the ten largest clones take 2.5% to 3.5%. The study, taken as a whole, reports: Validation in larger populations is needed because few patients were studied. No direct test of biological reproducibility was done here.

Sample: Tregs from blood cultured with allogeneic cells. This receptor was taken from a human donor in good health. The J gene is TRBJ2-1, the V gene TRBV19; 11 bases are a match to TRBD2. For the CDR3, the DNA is TGTGCCAGTAGTCCCCGGGTAGCGGGGGGGCCTAGTGAGCAGTTCTTC. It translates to CASSPRVAGGPSEQFF.